In its sample, the clone carrying this TCR beta chain was seen a few times. The antigen remains unidentified. The sample comes from a study of cytomegalovirus exposure and HLA in healthy donors. Broader study findings: When analyzed later, the rates of TCR association showed variation by HLA locus, with DRB1 the most and HLA-C the fewest. Cytomegalovirus association was listed for 164 TCR beta chains.

Use of 60 Vbeta and 13 Jbeta primers characterized the PCR. Method: immunoSEQ multiplex PCR; TCRdb's copy keeps in-frame clones and lacks some. Of some 120,000 clones listed, 65% to 80% are singletons. Per germline, CDR1 SGHVS and CDR2 FNYEAQ. This CDR3 region has 17 residues. With 4 bases clipped from V and 3 bases from J, the junction kept 14 bases outside the gene matches. The origin of this receptor is a man in his forties in good health and CMV-seropositive. V and J are TRBV7-6 and TRBJ2-7; TRBD2 agrees at 8 bases. Sequencing was performed on PBMCs. CDR3 amino acids: CASSSKASGFNVYEQYF. The CDR3 nucleotides are TGTGCCAGCAGCTCTAAGGCTAGCGGGTTCAATGTCTACGAGCAGTACTTC.